These 26 T cell receptor beta chains were all obtained from the same sample, sequenced in a study of T cells after yellow fever vaccination. TCRdb redid the calling of the 5' RACE reads with MiXCR, one entry per CDR3 protein. The sample holds about 170,000 distinct CDR3 sequences, 5.5% to 7.5% seen once. Sequenced here: CD4+ T cells sorted from PBMCs, sampled on the day of the first yellow fever vaccination. Receptors were obtained from a man younger than 30 who received the YFV17D yellow fever vaccine.

This clonotype was counted a few times. V is TRBV12-3 or TRBV12-4 and J is TRBJ2-2; weak D call: TRBD1 (6 bases). Trimming removed 2 bases at V and 6 bases at J, with 13 bases between. This CDR3 is built from 15 residues. The CDR3 spells CASSLINRVSGELFF. CDR3 nucleotide sequence: TGTGCCAGCAGTTTAATCAACAGGGTATCCGGGGAGCTGTTTTTT.

The rearrangement joins TRBV7-2 to TRBJ2-7; no definite D call. CDR3 length: 14 residues. V was cut by 7 bases and J by 0 bases, with 13 bases left in between. CDR1 and CDR2 (germline): SGHTA, FQGNSA. CDR3: CASTRNSYSYEQYF. The CDR3 coding sequence is TGTGCCAGCACCAGGAACTCCTACTCCTACGAGCAGTACTTC.

This clonotype has at least ten counts. This chain uses TRBV7-9 with TRBJ2-2, with TRBD1 matching 7 bases. Germline V lookup: CDR1 SEHNR, CDR2 FQNEAQ (reference sequence). The CDR3 runs 15 residues. V was pared by 6 bases and J by 0 bases, with 4 bases of the junction left unmatched. The CDR3 spells CASRLGTANTGELFF. In DNA, the CDR3 is TGTGCCAGCAGACTCGGGACAGCGAACACCGGGGAGCTGTTTTTT.

This clonotype has just a few counts. This sequence joins TRBV6-1 and TRBJ1-5; no definite D call. CDR3 length: 15 residues. Trimming stripped 6 bases from V and 0 bases from J, with 12 bases between. CDR1 MNHNS and CDR2 SASEGT come from the germline V gene. Here the CDR3 reads CASSNDGNSNQPQHF. DNA for the CDR3: TGTGCCAGCAGCAACGACGGTAATAGCAATCAGCCCCAGCATTTT.

This clonotype has ten or more counts. The rearrangement uses TRBV5-4 and TRBJ2-3, with D possibly being TRBD2 (5 bases). CDR1 is SGHNT and CDR2 is YYREEE in the germline V gene (reference sequence). The CDR3 is made up of 13 amino acids. V was cut by 2 bases and J by 4 bases, with 8 bases left in between. CDR3 residues: CASSFEGSDTQYF. CDR3 sequence (DNA): TGTGCCAGCAGCTTCGAGGGTTCAGATACGCAGTATTTT.

This clonotype was picked up a small number of times. The rearrangement links TRBV5-4 to TRBJ2-3; maybe TRBD1 (5 bases). CDR3 length equals 15 residues. Germline V gives CDR1 SGHNT, CDR2 YYREEE (reference sequence). V was shortened by 2 bases and J by 2 bases, with 12 bases between the two germline ends. CDR3 sequence: CASSLGHTLTDTQYF. The CDR3 nucleotides read TGTGCCAGCAGCTTAGGACATACCCTCACAGATACGCAGTATTTT.

The V call is TRBV10-3, the J call TRBJ2-7; D is perhaps TRBD1 or TRBD2 (5 bases each). Trimming removed 8 bases at V and 5 bases at J, with 10 bases between. The CDR3 is 11 amino acids. Germline CDR1 and CDR2: ENHRY and SYGVKD. The CDR3 coding sequence is TGTGCCATCTCCAGGGACCACGAGCAGTACTTC. Encoded protein: CAISRDHEQYF.

The chain uses TRBV12-3 or TRBV12-4 and TRBJ1-2; possibly TRBD1 for D (5 bases). V was trimmed by 3 bases and J by 1 base, leaving 12 bases between them. This CDR3 is 15 amino acids long. For the CDR3, the DNA is TGTGCCAGCAGTTTTCGGCAGGGAGGTAACTATGGCTACACCTTC. Residues: CASSFRQGGNYGYTF.

This chain uses TRBV6-5 with TRBJ2-7; tentative D call: TRBD1 (6 bases). Germline V CDR1 and CDR2: MNHEY, SVGAGI. Deletions cut 4 bases from V and 5 bases from J, with 15 bases between. There are 14 residues in the CDR3. The CDR3 spells CASSSPPRQDEQYF. In DNA, the CDR3 is TGTGCCAGCAGTTCCCCGCCAAGACAGGACGAGCAGTACTTC.

There are many counts of this clonotype. The chain links TRBV5-1 to TRBJ2-5, with D tentatively TRBD2 (6 bases). The CDR3 spans 13 residues. CDR1 is SGHRS and CDR2 is YFSETQ in the germline V gene. The germline V and J ends were trimmed by 5 bases and 4 bases, with 12 bases remaining between them. CDR3 residues: CASRLGDSETQYF. CDR3 nucleotide sequence: TGCGCCAGCAGACTAGGGGACTCAGAGACCCAGTACTTC.

This clonotype was detected ten times or more. V is TRBV24-1 and J is TRBJ2-1; 11 positions agree with TRBD2. The germline CDR1 and CDR2 sequences are KGHDR and SFDVKD. The CDR3 runs 17 residues. Trimming took 0 bases from V and 2 from J; bases not matched to a gene: 2. CDR3 amino acids: CATSDLGTSGPYNEQFF. The CDR3 DNA reads TGTGCCACCAGTGATTTGGGGACTAGCGGACCCTACAATGAGCAGTTCTTC.

A few counts support this clonotype. The chain carries TRBV7-8 and TRBJ1-1; a possible D gene is TRBD1 (5 bases). Looked up from germline, CDR1 is SGHVS and CDR2 is FQNEAQ. V was pared by 4 bases and J by 1 base, with 10 bases between. The CDR3 has 14 amino acids. The CDR3 bases are TGTGCCAGCAGCTCTTGGGGGGGGAACACTGAAGCTTTCTTT. This encodes CASSSWGGNTEAFF.

This clonotype was observed at least ten times. The chain couples TRBV28 to TRBJ1-6; TRBD1 is a possible D gene (5 bases). The V end lost 6 bases, the J end lost 8 bases, and 8 bases lay between the germline ends. The V gene's germline CDR1 is MDHEN and CDR2 SYDVKM. The CDR3 totals 12 residues. The CDR3 protein is CASRGGDSPLHF. For the CDR3, the DNA is TGTGCCAGCAGGGGGGGGGATTCACCCCTCCACTTT.

This clonotype has just a few counts. The chain couples TRBV28 to TRBJ1-5, with a weak D call TRBD1 (5 bases). V was shortened by 7 bases and J by 7 bases, with 17 bases between the two germline ends. CDR3 size: 14 residues. The V gene's germline CDR1 is MDHEN and CDR2 SYDVKM. The CDR3 region is CASKTTGGRQPQHF. CDR3 DNA sequence: TGTGCCAGCAAAACCACGGGGGGGAGGCAGCCCCAGCATTTT.

There are many counts of this clonotype. J is TRBJ2-2 and V is TRBV5-4; 8 nucleotides match TRBD2. There are 17 residues in the CDR3. Trimming removed 1 base from V and 1 base from J; junction bases left unmatched: 6. Germline V gene sequence: CDR1 SGHNT, CDR2 YYREEE (reference sequence). The CDR3 region is CASSLRRLAGNTGELFF. In DNA form, the CDR3 reads TGTGCCAGCAGCTTGCGCCGGCTAGCGGGGAACACCGGGGAGCTGTTTTTT. The full variable domain, in which reference TRBV5-4 and TRBJ2-2 provide the parts outside the CDR3, is ETGVTQSPTHLIKTRGQQVTLRCSSQSGHNTVSWYQQALGQGPQFIFQYYREEENGRGNFPPRFSGLQFPNYSSELNVNALELDDSALYLCASSLRRLAGNTGELFFGEGSRLTVL.

This clonotype was seen many times. The rearrangement links TRBV20-1 to TRBJ2-1; D is possibly TRBD2 (5 bases). Trimming stripped 6 bases from V and 6 bases from J, with 12 bases between. The CDR3 runs to 12 residues. CDR1 is DFQATT, CDR2 SNEGSKA, per germline (reference sequence). The CDR3: CSALSLANEQFF. The CDR3 DNA follows: TGCAGTGCCCTCTCTCTAGCCAATGAGCAGTTCTTC.

This clonotype was seen ten or more times. This rearrangement joins TRBV15 to TRBJ2-5; 12 nucleotides align to TRBD1. The length of the CDR3 is 15 residues. V was pared by 4 bases and J by 5 bases, with 5 bases of the junction left unmatched. Per germline, CDR1 LNHNV and CDR2 YYDKDF (reference sequence). CDR3 protein: CATSTGTGGEETQYF. The CDR3 DNA reads as TGTGCCACCAGCACCGGGACAGGGGGCGAGGAGACCCAGTACTTC.

This chain uses TRBV11-1 with TRBJ1-2; a weak D match, TRBD1 (5 bases). The CDR3 sequence is 18 residues long. From germline, CDR1 is SGHAT and CDR2 FQDESV (reference sequence). Trimming pared 1 base from V and 3 bases from J, leaving 21 bases between. CDR3 region: CASSLGSQGVIRDYGYTF. CDR3 nucleotides: TGTGCCAGCAGCTTAGGTAGTCAAGGGGTGATTCGGGACTATGGCTACACCTTC.

The chain joins TRBV20-1 to TRBJ2-1; 9 positions match TRBD1. This CDR3 region has 14 residues. Germline V gene sequence: CDR1 DFQATT, CDR2 SNEGSKA (reference sequence). V was pared by 3 bases and J by 4 bases, with 4 bases of the junction left unmatched. CDR3 amino acids: CSASLGQGYNEQFF. CDR3 bases: TGCAGTGCTAGTTTAGGACAGGGGTACAATGAGCAGTTCTTC.

CDR3: CASSLFSGIVTEAFF. CDR3 nucleotide sequence: TGTGCCAGCAGCTTGTTCTCAGGGATCGTCACTGAAGCTTTCTTT. The genes are TRBV5-4 and TRBJ1-1, with TRBD1 as a possible D gene (5 bases). Germline V CDR1 and CDR2: SGHNT, YYREEE (reference sequence). Trimming removed 1 base at V and 4 bases at J, with 14 bases between. This CDR3 is built from 15 residues.

There are many counts of this clonotype. The gene calls are TRBV9 and TRBJ2-3, with D perhaps given as TRBD1 or TRBD2 (5 bases each). CDR3 length: 16 amino acids. The V end was cut by 4 bases, the J end by 8 bases, with 23 bases between. Germline V gene data show CDR1 as SGDLS and CDR2 as YYNGEE. The CDR3, as DNA: TGTGCCAGCAGCCCTAGCCGGGGACCTACGTCGGGTACGCAGTATTTT. Translation: CASSPSRGPTSGTQYF.

This clonotype came up many times. The rearrangement joins TRBV11-1 to TRBJ2-1, with TRBD2 matching 9 bases. J was trimmed by 8 bases and V by 4 bases; bases with no gene match: 6. This CDR3 region has 14 residues. CDR1 is SGHAT and CDR2 is FQDESV in the germline V gene (reference sequence). DNA of the CDR3: TGTGCCAGCAGCTGGGTTAGGACTAGCGATGAGCAGTTCTTC. This encodes CASSWVRTSDEQFF.

This clonotype was counted between two and nine times. The chain carries TRBV28 and TRBJ1-1; 7 bases are a match to TRBD1. V lost 6 bases to trimming and J lost 5 bases; unmatched junction nucleotides: 15. This CDR3 region has 16 residues. Germline V gene sequence: CDR1 MDHEN, CDR2 SYDVKM. CDR3 amino acids: CASSLLLGQGGTEAFF. CDR3 bases: TGTGCCAGCAGCCTCCTTCTGGGGCAGGGGGGTACTGAAGCTTTCTTT.

The genes are TRBV20-1 and TRBJ1-6; 8 bases align to TRBD1. V lost 3 bases and J lost 6; bases outside the gene matches: 10. CDR3 length: 16 amino acids. Germline V gives CDR1 DFQATT, CDR2 SNEGSKA (reference sequence). The CDR3: CSASRNRGTVNSPLHF. CDR3 bases: TGCAGTGCTAGTCGGAACAGGGGGACTGTTAATTCACCCCTCCACTTT.

This clonotype has ten or more counts. The DNA for the CDR3 is TGTGCCAGCAGGCCGGGACAGGGGTACACCGGGGAGCTGTTTTTT. It is translated as CASRPGQGYTGELFF. V and J are TRBV6-5 and TRBJ2-2; 10 nucleotides align to TRBD1. V shed 6 bases and J 3 bases; nucleotides not matched to a gene: 4. This CDR3 is built from 15 residues. Germline assignment: CDR1 MNHEY and CDR2 SVGAGI.

This chain connects TRBV20-1 to TRBJ1-1; D perhaps matches TRBD1 (6 bases). The CDR3 totals 16 residues. Germline lookup yields CDR1 DFQATT and CDR2 SNEGSKA (reference sequence). Trimming stripped 4 bases from V and 3 bases from J, with 21 bases between. In DNA form, the CDR3 reads TGCAGTGCTATGACCGGGGGGCCCTGGTCAGACACTGAAGCTTTCTTT. Amino acids: CSAMTGGPWSDTEAFF.